Below, 27 T cell receptor beta chains from the same sample are listed, as sequenced in a study of blood T cells in healthy people across ages. Then a second PCR, running about 6 to 12 cycles, was carried out with a sample-barcoded 5' primer and a J-beta primer mix. MiXCR, applied by TCRdb to the 5' RACE reads, yields one record per CDR3 protein. The data contain approximately 780,000 distinct CDR3 sequences, around 25% of them singletons. These sequences were also reported in another study, on T cells of mothers and their children.

What was sequenced was blood. The origin of the receptors is a boy younger than 18 in good health.

The gene calls are TRBV30 and TRBJ1-5, with unresolved D. Germline-derived CDR1 and CDR2 are GTSNPN and SVGIG (reference sequence). There are 13 residues in the CDR3. Deletions cut 1 base from V and 5 bases from J, with 9 bases between. CDR3 bases: TGTGCCTGGAGTGCCCGACGCGATCAGCCCCAGCATTTT. It is translated as CAWSARRDQPQHF.

The chain couples TRBV20-1 to TRBJ2-7, with 9 bases matching TRBD1. Per the germline V gene, CDR1 is DFQATT and CDR2 is SNEGSKA (reference sequence). After removal of 4 bases from V and 1 base from J, the junction contained 8 bases not matched to a gene. The CDR3 is made up of 15 amino acids. The DNA of the CDR3 is TGCAGTGCTACGCCCAGGACAGGGGTATCCTACGAGCAGTACTTC. Residues: CSATPRTGVSYEQYF.

A remark on this clonotype: It is likely a read error, because the conserved phenylalanine at the end of the CDR3 is missing. This chain links TRBV29-1 with TRBJ2-3, with 12 bases identical to TRBD2. The CDR3 loop spans 15 amino acids. Germline V lookup: CDR1 SQVTM, CDR2 ANQGSEA. CDR3 DNA sequence: TGCAGCGTTGCCCCACTAGCGGGGGGCACAGATTCGCAGTATTCT. Translated, it gives CSVAPLAGGTDSQYS.

The chain combines TRBV2 with TRBJ2-5; a weak D match, TRBD2 (7 bases). The closer fit of TRBJ2-1 to the DNA end suggests the J call may be wrong. The CDR3 spans 14 residues. Germline values: CDR1 SNHLY, CDR2 FYNNEI. The CDR3 DNA sequence: TGTGCCAGCAGCCCAGCCCGAGGGGGAGGGCGGCAGTTCTTC. This sequence encodes CASSPARGGGRQFF.

The chain uses TRBV10-3 and TRBJ1-4; 8 bases map to TRBD1. Germline values: CDR1 ENHRY, CDR2 SYGVKD. The CDR3 consists of 12 residues. The V and J ends lost 6 bases and 8 bases, in that order; junction bases with no gene match: 2. The CDR3 sequence is CAIRDREEKLFF. Here the CDR3 DNA reads TGTGCCATCAGGGACAGGGAAGAAAAACTGTTTTTT.

The genes are TRBV4-1 and TRBJ2-1; D tentatively reads TRBD1 or TRBD2 (7 bases each). The germline V gene encodes CDR1 MGHRA and CDR2 YSYEKL. The CDR3 extends over 14 amino acids. Trimming shortened V by 0 bases and J by 8 bases, and 11 bases separated the two germline ends. The CDR3 protein is CASSQDQGGDEQFF. The CDR3 nucleotides read TGCGCCAGCAGCCAAGATCAGGGGGGGGATGAGCAGTTCTTC.

The chain carries TRBV6-1 and TRBJ1-2; a weak D match, TRBD1 (5 bases). Trimming cost V 7 bases and J 5 bases, with 17 bases left between them. CDR1 is MNHNS, CDR2 SASEGT, per germline. CDR3 length: 14 residues. Here the CDR3 DNA reads TGTGCCAGCACCACCGCAGGGACCGCTTATGGCTACACCTTC. Translation gives CASTTAGTAYGYTF.

This clonotype was seen more than once but under ten times. The rearrangement uses TRBV6-6 and TRBJ2-7, with D possibly TRBD2 on 7 matching bases. The CDR3 contains 16 residues. V lost 4 bases and J lost 0, with 16 bases in between. Germline V gene data show CDR1 as MNHNY and CDR2 as SVGAGI (reference sequence). CDR3 coding DNA: TGTGCCAGCAGTTTAACTCGCGGGGGCCTCTCCTACGAGCAGTACTTC. Translation gives CASSLTRGGLSYEQYF.

In this sample, this clonotype turned up a few times. The CDR3 here is CASSSFTSSYNEQFF. The DNA for the CDR3 is TGTGCCAGCAGTTCTTTCACATCCTCCTACAATGAGCAGTTCTTC. The rearrangement links TRBV27 to TRBJ2-1, with D unresolved. Per germline, CDR1 MNHEY and CDR2 SMNVEV (reference sequence). Trimming left V 4 bases short and J 0 bases short, with 10 bases between. There are 15 residues in the CDR3.

The chain joins TRBV6-6 to TRBJ1-5; D might be TRBD1 (5 bases). The CDR3 totals 15 residues. CDR1 is MNHNY and CDR2 is SVGAGI in the germline V gene (reference sequence). Trimming stripped 10 bases from V and 1 base from J, with 17 bases between. CDR3 coding DNA: TGTGCCACCGCCCGGAAGGGGACGAGCAATCAGCCCCAGCATTTT. It encodes CATARKGTSNQPQHF.

The rearrangement uses TRBV2 and TRBJ2-7; no firm D call. CDR3 size: 15 residues. Germline V lookup: CDR1 SNHLY, CDR2 FYNNEI. Trimming cost V 8 bases and J 2 bases, with 19 bases left between them. The CDR3 is CASGVWIKGTYEQYF. In DNA, the CDR3 is TGTGCCAGCGGGGTGTGGATTAAAGGCACCTACGAGCAGTACTTC.

V is TRBV5-1 and J is TRBJ2-5, with no clear D. The closer fit of TRBJ2-7 to the DNA end suggests the J call may be wrong. The germline V gene encodes CDR1 SGHRS and CDR2 YFSETQ. The length of the CDR3 is 11 residues. The CDR3 protein is CASSRDLEQYF. The CDR3, as DNA: TGCGCCAGCAGCAGGGATCTCGAGCAGTACTTC.

This clonotype appeared a few times. The chain is built from TRBV3-1 and TRBJ1-2, with 8 bases aligning to TRBD1. The J segment lost 7 bases and the V segment lost 3 bases, leaving 7 bases of the junction unmatched. The CDR3 loop spans 14 amino acids. Germline loops: CDR1 LGHDT, CDR2 YNNKEL (reference sequence). The CDR3 DNA reads TGTGCCAGCAGCCAGACAGGGGTGGGTCGTGGCTACACCTTC. Protein: CASSQTGVGRGYTF.

This clonotype turned up a few times. The chain is built from TRBV20-1 and TRBJ2-7; no clear D gene. From germline, CDR1 is DFQATT and CDR2 SNEGSKA (reference sequence). Trimming took off 1 base at V and 0 bases at J, with 10 bases between the two ends. This CDR3 has 14 residues. In DNA, the CDR3 is TGCAGTGCTAGAGTGCCAGGTAGCTCCTACGAGCAGTACTTC. Encoded protein: CSARVPGSSYEQYF.

This sequence joins TRBV11-2 and TRBJ2-5, with 7 bases aligning to TRBD2. The J call may be in error: the DNA end matches TRBJ2-1 better. The germline CDR1 and CDR2 sequences are SGHAT and FQNNGV. CDR3 length equals 13 residues. The CDR3 reads CASSPTRAGEQFF. The CDR3 nucleotides read TGTGCCAGCAGCCCTACTCGAGCGGGGGAGCAGTTCTTC.

This rearrangement joins TRBV5-1 to TRBJ1-4; D not certain. Trimming pared 3 bases from V and 8 bases from J, leaving 20 bases between. This CDR3 comprises 16 residues. Looked up from germline, CDR1 is SGHRS and CDR2 is YFSETQ. CDR3 protein: CASSSDLRGLPEKLFF. Written as DNA, the CDR3 is TGCGCCAGCAGCTCGGACCTGCGAGGGCTACCCGAAAAACTGTTTTTT.

The chain has TRBV28 and TRBJ2-5; 10 bases line up with TRBD2. J gave up 6 bases and V 1 base, and 2 bases lay outside the gene matches. This CDR3 is built from 14 residues. The germline gives CDR1 MDHEN, CDR2 SYDVKM. In DNA form, the CDR3 reads TGTGCCAGCAGTTTATTAGCGGGGGGCAAGACCCAGTACTTC. This translates into CASSLLAGGKTQYF. The variable domain in full, with the rest retrieved from reference TRBV28 and TRBJ2-5, is DVKVTQSSRYLVKRTGEKVFLECVQDMDHENMFWYRQDPGLGLRLIYFSYDVKMKEKGDIPEGYSVSREKKERFSLILESASTNQTSMYLCASSLLAGGKTQYFGPGTRLLVL.

The rearrangement links TRBV24-1 to TRBJ1-2; D is ambiguous. This CDR3 region has 13 residues. Per germline, CDR1 KGHDR and CDR2 SFDVKD. The germline V and J ends were trimmed by 1 base and 5 bases, with 7 bases remaining between them. The CDR3 DNA follows: TGTGCCACCAGTGATTTAGTAGGGTATGGCTACACCTTC. This sequence encodes CATSDLVGYGYTF.

The rearrangement links TRBV28 to TRBJ2-7, with TRBD1 matching 7 bases. Germline CDR1 and CDR2: MDHEN and SYDVKM. The CDR3 has 15 amino acids. V shed 6 bases and J 5 bases; nucleotides not matched to a gene: 13. The CDR3 nucleotides read TGTGCCAGCAGAAAACCTAGGGGGCGCCTAAACGAGCAGTACTTC. It yields the protein CASRKPRGRLNEQYF. The complete variable domain, with remaining parts taken from reference TRBV28 and TRBJ2-7, reads DVKVTQSSRYLVKRTGEKVFLECVQDMDHENMFWYRQDPGLGLRLIYFSYDVKMKEKGDIPEGYSVSREKKERFSLILESASTNQTSMYLCASRKPRGRLNEQYFGPGTRLTVT.

The table lists this clonotype with a few counts. The chain has TRBV6-5 and TRBJ2-7; the D gene is possibly TRBD1 (6 bases). This CDR3 has 13 residues. V was shortened by 6 bases and J by 7 bases, with 16 bases between the two germline ends. The germline gives CDR1 MNHEY, CDR2 SVGAGI. CDR3 DNA: TGTGCCAGCAGCCGCGGACAGATATCTGAGCAGTACTTC. Protein sequence: CASSRGQISEQYF.

This clonotype was recorded once. The chain links TRBV4-3 to TRBJ1-4; 7 bases match TRBD1. Germline trimming cut 2 bases from V and 0 bases from J; bases unmatched to any gene: 6. The CDR3 contains 17 residues. Germline CDR1 is LGHNA and CDR2 is YSLEER. The CDR3 reads CASSQFTTGTTNEKLFF. The CDR3 nucleotides are TGCGCCAGCAGCCAATTTACGACAGGGACAACTAATGAAAAACTGTTTTTT.

The chain combines TRBV24-1 with TRBJ1-2; no clear D. Trimming removed 1 base at V and 4 bases at J, with 12 bases between. CDR1 and CDR2 (germline): KGHDR, SFDVKD. The length of the CDR3 is 15 residues. In nucleotides, the CDR3 is TGTGCCACCAGTGATTTATCCAGCAGCGTCTATGGCTACACCTTC. Translated: CATSDLSSSVYGYTF.

V is TRBV5-1 and J is TRBJ2-1, with TRBD2 matching over 8 bases. The J call may be faulty, since TRBJ2-7 better matches the DNA end. Germline CDR1 reads SGHRS; CDR2 reads YFSETQ. The CDR3 runs 13 residues. The chain's CDR3 is CASSLSGGREQYF. CDR3 sequence (DNA): TGCGCCAGCAGCTTGAGCGGGGGCCGGGAGCAGTACTTC.

Only a few counts were recorded for this clonotype. This chain joins TRBV7-2 and TRBJ2-5, with 11 bases lining up with TRBD2. The better agreement between TRBJ2-1 and the DNA end casts doubt on the J call. CDR3 length: 14 residues. Germline CDR1 and CDR2: SGHTA and FQGNSA. CDR3 bases: TGTGCCAAGAGCGGTCTAGCGGGGGGCAATGAGCAGTTCTTC. Amino acid sequence: CAKSGLAGGNEQFF.

This clonotype came up a few times. The chain has TRBV20-1 and TRBJ2-5; TRBD2 is a possible D gene (6 bases). V gave up 0 bases and J gave up 1 base, with 9 bases separating them. Per the germline V gene, CDR1 is DFQATT and CDR2 is SNEGSKA (reference sequence). The CDR3 totals 14 residues. The CDR3 region is CSARDGDFQETQYF. The CDR3 DNA reads as TGCAGTGCTAGAGACGGGGACTTCCAAGAGACCCAGTACTTC.

CDR3 sequence reads: CSARTSGGTQYF. The DNA of the CDR3 is TGCAGTGCTAGAACTAGCGGGGGTACCCAGTACTTC. The chain joins TRBV20-1 to TRBJ2-5, with 11 nucleotides matching TRBD2. This CDR3 is built from 12 residues. Germline CDR1 reads DFQATT; CDR2 reads SNEGSKA (reference sequence). V lost 2 bases to trimming and J lost 8 bases; unmatched junction nucleotides: 1.

This clonotype has a handful of counts. The chain recombines TRBV12-5 with TRBJ2-3, with D possibly matching TRBD2 (5 bases). This CDR3 contains 14 residues. V was pared by 3 bases and J by 4 bases, with 11 bases between. Germline V lookup: CDR1 LGHNT, CDR2 FRNRAP. The chain's CDR3 is CASGFILAADTQYF. CDR3 DNA sequence: TGTGCTAGTGGTTTCATCCTAGCCGCAGATACGCAGTATTTT.